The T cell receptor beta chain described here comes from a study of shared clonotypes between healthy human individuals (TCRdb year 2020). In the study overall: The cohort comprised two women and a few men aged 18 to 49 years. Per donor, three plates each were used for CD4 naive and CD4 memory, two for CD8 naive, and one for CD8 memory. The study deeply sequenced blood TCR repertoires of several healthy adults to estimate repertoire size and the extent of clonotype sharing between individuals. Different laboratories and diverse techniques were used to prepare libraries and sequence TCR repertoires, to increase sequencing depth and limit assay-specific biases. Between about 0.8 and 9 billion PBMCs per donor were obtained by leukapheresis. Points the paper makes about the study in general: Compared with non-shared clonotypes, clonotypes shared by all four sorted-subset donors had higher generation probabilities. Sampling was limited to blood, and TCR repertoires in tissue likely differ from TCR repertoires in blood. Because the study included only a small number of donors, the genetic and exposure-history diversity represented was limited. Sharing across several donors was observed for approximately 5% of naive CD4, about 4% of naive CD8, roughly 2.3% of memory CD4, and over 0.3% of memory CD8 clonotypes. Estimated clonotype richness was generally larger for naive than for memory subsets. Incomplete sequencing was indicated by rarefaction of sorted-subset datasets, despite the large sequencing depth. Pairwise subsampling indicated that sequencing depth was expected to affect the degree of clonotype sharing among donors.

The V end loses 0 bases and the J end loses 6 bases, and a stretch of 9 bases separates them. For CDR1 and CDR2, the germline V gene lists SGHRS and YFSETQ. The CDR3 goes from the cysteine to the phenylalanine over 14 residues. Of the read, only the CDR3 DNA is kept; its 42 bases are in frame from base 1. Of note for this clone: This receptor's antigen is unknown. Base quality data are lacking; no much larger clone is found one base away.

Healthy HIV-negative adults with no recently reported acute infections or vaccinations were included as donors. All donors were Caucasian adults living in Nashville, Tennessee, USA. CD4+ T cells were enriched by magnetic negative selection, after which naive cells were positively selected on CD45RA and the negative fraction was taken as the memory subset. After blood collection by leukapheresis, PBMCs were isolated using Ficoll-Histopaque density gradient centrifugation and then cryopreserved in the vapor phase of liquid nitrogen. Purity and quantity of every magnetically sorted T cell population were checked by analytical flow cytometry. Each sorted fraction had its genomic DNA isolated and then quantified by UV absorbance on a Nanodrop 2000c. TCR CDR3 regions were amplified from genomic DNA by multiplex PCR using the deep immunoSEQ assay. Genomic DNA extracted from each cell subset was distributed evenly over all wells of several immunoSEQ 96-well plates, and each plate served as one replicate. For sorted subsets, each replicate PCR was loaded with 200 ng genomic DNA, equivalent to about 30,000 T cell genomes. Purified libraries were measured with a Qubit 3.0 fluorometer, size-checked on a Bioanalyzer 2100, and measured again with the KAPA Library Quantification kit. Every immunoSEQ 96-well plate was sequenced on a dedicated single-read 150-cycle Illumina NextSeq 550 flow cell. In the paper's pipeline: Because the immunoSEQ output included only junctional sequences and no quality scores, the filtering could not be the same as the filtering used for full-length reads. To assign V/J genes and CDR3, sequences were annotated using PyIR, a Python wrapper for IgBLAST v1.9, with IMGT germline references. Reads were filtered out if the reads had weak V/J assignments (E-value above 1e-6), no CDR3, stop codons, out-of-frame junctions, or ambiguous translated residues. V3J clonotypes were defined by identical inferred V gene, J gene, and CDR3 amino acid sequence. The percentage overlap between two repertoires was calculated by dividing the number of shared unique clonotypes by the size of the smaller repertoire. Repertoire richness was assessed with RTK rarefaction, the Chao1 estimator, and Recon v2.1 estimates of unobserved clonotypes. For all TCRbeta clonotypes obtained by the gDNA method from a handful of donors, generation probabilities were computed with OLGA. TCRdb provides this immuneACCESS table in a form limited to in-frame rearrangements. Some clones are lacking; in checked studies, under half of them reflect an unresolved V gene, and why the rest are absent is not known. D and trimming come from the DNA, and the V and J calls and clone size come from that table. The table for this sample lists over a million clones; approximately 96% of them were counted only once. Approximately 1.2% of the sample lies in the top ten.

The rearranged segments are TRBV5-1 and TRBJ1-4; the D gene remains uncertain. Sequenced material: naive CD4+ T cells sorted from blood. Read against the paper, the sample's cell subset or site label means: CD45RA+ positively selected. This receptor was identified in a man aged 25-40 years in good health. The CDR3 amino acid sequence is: CASSLVLADEKLFF. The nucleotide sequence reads TGCGCCAGCAGCTTGGTCCTGGCGGATGAAAAACTGTTTTTT.